Following are 8 T cell receptor beta chains from one sample sequenced in a study of T-cell reconstitution after alpha-beta-depleted transplantation in children. The TCRbeta library incorporated unique molecular identifiers. TCRdb analysed the PCR reads with MiXCR anew, one entry per CDR3 protein. The sample contains some 550,000 distinct CDR3 sequences, about 17% of which appear only once. The sample was PBMCs from the stem cell graft donor, taken from the stem cell graft. These receptors originate from a human donor who donated a stem cell graft to a child with acute lymphoblastic leukemia.

The chain links TRBV12-3 or TRBV12-4 to TRBJ2-2; the D call may be TRBD1 or TRBD2 (8 bases each). The CDR3 has 17 residues. Trimming left V 6 bases short and J 1 base short, with 18 bases between. As DNA, the CDR3 is TGTGCCAGCAGGCGCCGGGGGGGGACAGGGAACACCGGGGAGCTGTTTTTT. Translation: CASRRRGGTGNTGELFF.

The chain recombines TRBV3-1 with TRBJ2-2; 10 nucleotides match TRBD2. Germline CDR1 LGHDT, CDR2 YNNKEL (reference sequence). The CDR3 loop spans 16 amino acids. The V segment lost 7 bases and the J segment 1 base; nucleotides outside the gene matches: 6. Here the CDR3 DNA reads TGTGCCAGCACCAATGTAGCGGGAGGGAACACCGGGGAGCTGTTTTTT. Amino acids: CASTNVAGGNTGELFF.

In its sample, this clonotype was seen a few times. The chain uses TRBV5-1 and TRBJ2-7; D may correspond to TRBD1 or TRBD2 (5 bases each). Trimming pared 0 bases from V and 2 bases from J, leaving 12 bases between. The CDR3 extends over 15 amino acids. The V gene's germline CDR1 is SGHRS and CDR2 YFSETQ. The CDR3 region is CASSLGGGTAYEQYF. The DNA of the CDR3 is TGCGCCAGCAGCTTGGGGGGTGGGACCGCCTACGAGCAGTACTTC.

This chain uses TRBV12-3 or TRBV12-4 with TRBJ2-3; D gene unclear. The CDR3 has 11 residues. V was trimmed by 8 bases and J by 1 base, leaving 4 bases between them. The CDR3 nucleotides read TGTGCCAGCCTTCGCACAGATACGCAGTATTTT. Translation gives CASLRTDTQYF.

The CDR3 bases are TGTGCCTGGAGGCCAGGGTTTAATGAGCAGTTCTTC. Its protein product is CAWRPGFNEQFF. The genes are TRBV30 and TRBJ2-1; tentative D call: TRBD1 (5 bases). Germline CDR1 and CDR2: GTSNPN and SVGIG (reference sequence). V was pared by 3 bases and J by 7 bases, with 10 bases between. The CDR3 has 12 amino acids.

The chain uses TRBV20-1 and TRBJ1-5; TRBD1 might be the D (6 bases). CDR1 DFQATT and CDR2 SNEGSKA come from the germline V gene (reference sequence). With 3 bases removed from V and 7 bases from J, the gap between germline ends came to 19 bases. This CDR3 comprises 15 residues. The chain's CDR3 is CSASGTHTTTQPQHF. The CDR3 DNA sequence: TGCAGTGCTAGTGGGACACATACCACGACCCAGCCCCAGCATTTT.

This CDR3 reads CASSPTSGTSTDTQYF. The CDR3 DNA reads TGTGCCAGCAGCCCCACTAGCGGGACTAGCACAGATACGCAGTATTTT. This chain joins TRBV7-2 and TRBJ2-3, with 10 bases lining up with TRBD2. Germline CDR1 reads SGHTA; CDR2 reads FQGNSA. The CDR3 runs to 16 residues. Germline trimming cut 5 bases from V and 0 bases from J; bases unmatched to any gene: 5. Drawing the rest from reference TRBV7-2 and TRBJ2-3, the complete variable domain is GAGVSQSPSNKVTEKGKDVELRCDPISGHTALYWYRQSLGQGLEFLIYFQGNSAPDKSGLPSDRFSAERTGGSVSTLTIQRTQQEDSAVYLCASSPTSGTSTDTQYFGPGTRLTVL.

On this clonotype itself: A junction boundary mismatches the germline segment, possibly from a read error. CDR3 bases: TGTGCCAGCAGTTTCCACGGGAGCTCCTACGACCAGTACTTC. This codes for CASSFHGSSYDQYF. The rearrangement links TRBV12-3 or TRBV12-4 to TRBJ2-7; a weak D match, TRBD2 (6 bases). The CDR3 contains 14 residues.